Presented here are 17 T cell receptor beta chains from one specimen sequenced in a study of blood T cell repertoires in COVID-19. This table comes from immunoSEQ multiplex PCR, and its TCRdb copy is limited to in-frame clones, with some not included. Here the sample spans 110,000 or so clones, around 85% being singletons. Sequencing input: peripheral blood. These receptors originate from a man aged 50-60 years with acute or convalescent COVID-19.

The V and J genes are TRBV27 and TRBJ2-7; maybe TRBD1 (5 bases). This CDR3 has 13 amino acids. Germline CDR1 MNHEY, CDR2 SMNVEV (reference sequence). With 4 bases removed from V and 3 bases from J, the gap between germline ends came to 10 bases. The CDR3 sequence: CASSWGRSYEQYF. CDR3 DNA sequence: TGTGCCAGCAGTTGGGGCAGGAGCTACGAGCAGTACTTC.

This chain joins TRBV2 and TRBJ2-1; 11 bases align to TRBD1. The CDR3 extends over 13 amino acids. Trimming removed 11 bases from V and 4 bases from J; junction bases left unmatched: 4. The V gene's germline CDR1 is SNHLY and CDR2 FYNNEI. CDR3 DNA: TGTGCCGCCCGGGACAGGGGGTACAATGAGCAGTTCTTC. Its translation: CAARDRGYNEQFF.

On this clone itself: Since a much larger clone is just one base distant, this may be a read error. The J gene is TRBJ2-6, the V gene TRBV2; no definite D call. The germline CDR1 and CDR2 sequences are SNHLY and FYNNEI. This CDR3 is built from 15 residues. The ends were cut back, 1 base at V and 0 bases at J, with 4 bases in the middle. CDR3 amino acids: CASSEGLSGANVLTF. In DNA form, the CDR3 reads TGTGCCAGCAGTGAAGGACTCTCTGGGGCCAACGTCCTGACTTTC.

The chain joins TRBV28 to TRBJ2-7, with 10 bases fitting TRBD1. The CDR3 has 14 amino acids. Germline lookup yields CDR1 MDHEN and CDR2 SYDVKM. V lost 4 bases to trimming and J lost 2 bases; unmatched junction nucleotides: 2. The CDR3 sequence: CASSWGTGAYEQYF. CDR3 in DNA: TGTGCCAGCAGTTGGGGGACAGGGGCCTACGAGCAGTACTTC.

This clone was seen only a few times. The chain carries TRBV11-2 and TRBJ2-3, with 7 nucleotides matching TRBD2. This CDR3 comprises 16 residues. Unmatched junction bases numbered 10, after V lost 5 bases and J lost 2 bases. Germline V gene data show CDR1 as SGHAT and CDR2 as FQNNGV. CDR3 in amino acids: CASSLTWEGPTDTQYF. CDR3 DNA sequence: TGTGCCAGCAGCCTCACCTGGGAGGGCCCCACAGATACGCAGTATTTT.

The V gene is TRBV6-2 or TRBV6-3, the J gene TRBJ2-1, with 7 bases that match TRBD1. The CDR3 spans 16 residues. Germline CDR1 is MNHEY and CDR2 is SVGEGT. Trimming took 5 bases from V and 6 from J; bases not matched to a gene: 13. Written as DNA, the CDR3 is TGTGCCAGCAGTGAGTCGGACAGGCTCGTGGGCAATGAGCAGTTCTTC. Translating it yields CASSESDRLVGNEQFF.

V gene TRBV7-3 combines with J gene TRBJ2-1; 10 nucleotides align to TRBD2. Trimming took 5 bases from V and 9 from J; bases not matched to a gene: 13. Germline loops: CDR1 SGHTA, CDR2 FQGTGA. This CDR3 region has 16 residues. CDR3 protein: CASSPVSSGSGSEQFF. For the CDR3, the DNA is TGTGCCAGCAGCCCCGTCTCTAGCGGGAGTGGAAGTGAGCAGTTCTTC.

The chain carries TRBV6-6 and TRBJ2-7, with 7 bases matching TRBD2. Germline V gives CDR1 MNHNY, CDR2 SVGAGI (reference sequence). V was clipped by 7 bases and J by 2 bases; unmatched bases: 11. CDR3 length equals 15 residues. CDR3 sequence (DNA): TGTGCCAGCAACCAAAGAGGACTAGACGCCTACGAGCAGTACTTC. It specifies CASNQRGLDAYEQYF.

This sequence joins TRBV10-3 and TRBJ1-1; 8 bases fit TRBD1. This CDR3 contains 15 residues. Germline V gene lookup returns CDR1 ENHRY and CDR2 SYGVKD. V lost 6 bases and J lost 4; bases outside the gene matches: 10. The DNA for the CDR3 is TGTGCCATCAGAAGCGCAGGGGGCGCAGTCACTGAAGCTTTCTTT. Residues: CAIRSAGGAVTEAFF.

The chain couples TRBV6-4 to TRBJ2-6, with 9 bases identical to TRBD1. This CDR3 comprises 16 residues. Per the germline V gene, CDR1 is MRHNA and CDR2 is SNTAGT. V gave up 2 bases and J gave up 2 bases; unmatched junction bases: 1. Written as DNA, the CDR3 is TGTGCCAGCAGTGACCGGACAGGGGCTGGGGCCAACGTCCTGACTTTC. Protein sequence: CASSDRTGAGANVLTF.

The chain has TRBV6-5 and TRBJ1-2; the match to TRBD1 covers 9 bases. Losses at the gene ends were 5 bases for V and 8 bases for J; bases not matched to a gene: 6. There are 13 residues in the CDR3. Germline CDR1 reads MNHEY; CDR2 reads SVGAGI. CDR3 sequence reads: CASSLGTGQGYTF. The CDR3 coding sequence is TGTGCCAGCAGTCTTGGGACAGGGCAAGGCTACACCTTC.

The chain recombines TRBV7-2 with TRBJ2-7; D is perhaps TRBD1 (6 bases). This CDR3 comprises 16 residues. CDR1 SGHTA and CDR2 FQGNSA come from the germline V gene. V lost 6 bases and J 3 bases, leaving 21 bases between the germline ends. The CDR3 bases are TGTGCCAGCAGACGAACCGGGACATGGGAATACTACGAGCAGTACTTC. This sequence encodes CASRRTGTWEYYEQYF.

This clone showed up just a few times. The rearrangement uses TRBV19 and TRBJ2-7; D remains ambiguous. The V end was cut by 1 base, the J end by 5 bases, with 15 bases between. This CDR3 has 15 residues. Germline CDR1 LNHDA, CDR2 SQIVND (reference sequence). The CDR3 is CASSIGPLYYNEQYF. The CDR3 nucleotides read TGTGCCAGTAGTATAGGGCCCCTCTACTACAACGAGCAGTACTTC.

The chain combines TRBV19 with TRBJ2-1, with D maybe TRBD2 (6 bases). V dropped 10 bases and J dropped 8 bases, with 18 bases sitting between them. This CDR3 has 13 amino acids. Germline CDR1 reads LNHDA; CDR2 reads SQIVND (reference sequence). CDR3 in amino acids: CATRRRGVDEQFF. CDR3 in DNA: TGTGCCACCCGCAGGAGGGGCGTGGATGAGCAGTTCTTC.

The genes are TRBV5-1 and TRBJ1-4, with TRBD1 matching over 9 bases. The CDR3 consists of 14 residues. J lost 7 bases, V lost 4 bases, and 5 bases had no gene match. Germline V gene lookup returns CDR1 SGHRS and CDR2 YFSETQ. The CDR3: CASSRGTGSEKLFF. The CDR3 DNA reads as TGCGCCAGCAGCCGCGGGACAGGGAGTGAAAAACTGTTTTTT.

This chain links TRBV19 with TRBJ2-1; TRBD2 agrees at 12 bases. CDR1 LNHDA and CDR2 SQIVND come from the germline V gene (reference sequence). The ends lost 3 bases at V and 3 bases at J; junction bases unmatched: 21. The CDR3 extends over 22 amino acids. CDR3 bases: TGTGCCAGTAGTATGGACAGGGGTGGACTAGCGGGACCTACAATCCTCTACAATGAGCAGTTCTTC. It specifies CASSMDRGGLAGPTILYNEQFF.

The V call is TRBV6-4, the J call TRBJ2-3, with a weak D call TRBD2 (6 bases). The length of the CDR3 is 13 residues. Germline loops: CDR1 MRHNA, CDR2 SNTAGT. The V gene lost 5 bases and the J gene lost 0 bases, with 6 bases spanning the gap. The CDR3 region is CASSSGSTDTQYF. CDR3 sequence (DNA): TGTGCCAGCAGTAGCGGGAGCACAGATACGCAGTATTTT.